The 4 T cell receptor beta chains below were found in one sample sequenced in a study of identical twins. From the 5' RACE reads, TCRdb called clonotypes with MiXCR, one entry per CDR3 protein. Of roughly 1.6 million distinct CDR3 sequences in the sample, less than 35% were seen once. The sequenced material came from cord blood. These receptors originate from a newborn girl in good health.

This clonotype was seen more than once but under ten times. This chain links TRBV2 with TRBJ1-2, with D tentatively TRBD1 (5 bases). This CDR3 contains 12 residues. The V end was cut by 6 bases, the J end by 4 bases, with 9 bases between. Germline V gene data show CDR1 as SNHLY and CDR2 as FYNNEI. CDR3 residues: CASRGGLYGYTF. DNA of the CDR3: TGTGCCAGCAGGGGGGGTCTCTATGGCTACACCTTC.

Only a few counts were recorded for this clonotype. J is TRBJ1-6 and V is TRBV7-9; the D gene is possibly TRBD1 (5 bases). The germline CDR1 and CDR2 sequences are SEHNR and FQNEAQ (reference sequence). CDR3 length: 14 residues. Trimming took 4 bases from V and 14 from J, leaving 18 bases between them. In DNA form, the CDR3 reads TGTGCCAGCAGCTATCGACAGCCGGAGGGTGCCCTCCACTTT. It is translated as CASSYRQPEGALHF.

CDR3 loop: CASSSSGGLYEQYF. CDR3 DNA: TGTGCCAGCAGCTCCTCAGGAGGGCTTTACGAGCAGTACTTC. V and J are TRBV7-2 and TRBJ2-5, with D perhaps TRBD2 (6 bases). The J call is in doubt because the DNA end fits TRBJ2-7 better. Germline CDR1 is SGHTA and CDR2 is FQGNSA. CDR3 size: 14 residues.

At least ten counts were recorded for this clonotype. A much bigger clone sits one base away, suggesting this may be a read error. The J gene is TRBJ2-3, the V gene TRBV7-2; TRBD2 matches at 9 bases. The junction had 2 bases not matched to a gene; V was cut back by 0 bases and J by 4 bases. CDR1 is SGHTA, CDR2 FQGNSA, per germline. The CDR3 spans 15 residues. CDR3 coding DNA: TGTGCCAGCAGCTTAGCTAGCGGGAGCGCAGATACGCAGTATTTT. The encoded protein is CASSLASGSADTQYF.